This is a list of T cell receptor beta chains from one sample in a study of cytomegalovirus exposure and HLA in healthy donors. The data were produced by immunoSEQ multiplex PCR, yet TCRdb's version contains in-frame clones alone and is incomplete. The sample lists nearly 110,000 clones; roughly 76% were seen once. What was sequenced was PBMCs. The source of these receptors is a young man in good health and CMV-seronegative. CDR3s include the opening cysteine and the closing phenylalanine or tryptophan. A D gene is named only where the DNA matches it firmly. The size entry is marked missing in some rows and otherwise reads once, few, many or a size class.

size: few
D: TRBD1
V: TRBV7-9
J: TRBJ1-2
CDR3: CASSFSQGANYGYTF
DNA: TGTGCCAGCAGCTTCTCTCAGGGGGCGAACTATGGCTACACCTTC

size: once
D: -
V: TRBV6-5
J: TRBJ2-7
CDR3: CASSYEQGMSSYEQYF
DNA: TGTGCCAGCAGTTACGAACAGGGTATGAGCTCCTACGAGCAGTACTTC

size: few
D: -
V: TRBV4-3
J: TRBJ1-4
CDR3: CASSQDTRVGGEKLFF
DNA: TGCGCCAGCAGCCAAGATACGAGGGTAGGAGGTGAAAAACTGTTTTTT

size: -
D: TRBD2
V: TRBV6-1
J: TRBJ2-1
CDR3: CASSDLAGGSNEQFF
DNA: TGTGCCAGCAGCGATCTAGCGGGGGGGTCCAATGAGCAGTTCTTC

size: -
D: -
V: TRBV2
J: TRBJ1-5
CDR3: CASRRGEGNQPQHF
DNA: TGTGCCAGCCGCAGGGGCGAGGGCAATCAGCCCCAGCATTTT

size: few
D: -
V: TRBV2
J: TRBJ1-1
CDR3: CASSLMRTEAFF
DNA: TGTGCCAGCAGTTTGATGAGAACTGAAGCTTTCTTT

size: -
D: -
V: TRBV11-2
J: TRBJ1-3
CDR3: CASSLDSLGSSGNTIYF
DNA: TGTGCCAGCAGCTTAGATTCTTTAGGGAGCTCTGGAAACACCATATATTTT

size: once
D: -
V: TRBV6-5
J: TRBJ2-7
CDR3: CASSYSAGPYEQYF
DNA: TGTGCCAGCAGTTACTCGGCTGGGCCCTACGAGCAGTACTTC

size: -
D: -
V: TRBV6-1
J: TRBJ1-4
CDR3: CASSEDGGRGNEKLFF
DNA: TGTGCCAGCAGTGAAGACGGAGGGCGCGGTAATGAAAAACTGTTTTTT

size: -
D: -
V: TRBV15
J: TRBJ1-6
CDR3: CATSREPTGQNSPLHF
DNA: TGTGCCACCAGCAGAGAACCTACAGGGCAGAATTCACCCCTCCACTTT

size: -
D: TRBD2
V: TRBV4-2
J: TRBJ2-1
CDR3: CASSQEAGGPVEQFF
DNA: TGTGCCAGCAGCCAAGAAGCGGGGGGGCCGGTTGAGCAGTTCTTC

size: once
D: -
V: TRBV20-1
J: TRBJ2-5
CDR3: CSAIVEETQYF
DNA: TGCAGTGCTATAGTGGAGGAGACCCAGTACTTC

size: few
D: TRBD1
V: TRBV5-1
J: TRBJ1-1
CDR3: CASYNLDRLNTEAFF
DNA: TGCGCCAGCTATAACTTGGACAGGTTGAACACTGAAGCTTTCTTT

size: -
D: -
V: TRBV15
J: TRBJ2-3
CDR3: CATGGAGRTDTQYF
DNA: TGTGCCACCGGGGGGGCGGGGCGCACAGATACGCAGTATTTT

size: once
D: -
V: TRBV11-3
J: TRBJ1-1
CDR3: CASSLGGPNTEAFF
DNA: TGTGCCAGCAGCTTAGGAGGGCCCAACACGGAAGCTTTCTTT

size: -
D: TRBD1
V: TRBV23-1
J: TRBJ2-7
CDR3: CASSLGQGFRSYEQYF
DNA: TGCGCCAGCAGTCTGGGACAGGGATTCCGGTCCTACGAGCAGTACTTC

size: -
D: TRBD1
V: TRBV6-5
J: TRBJ2-7
CDR3: CASSQTGQGAYEQYF
DNA: TGTGCCAGCAGTCAAACGGGACAGGGGGCCTACGAGCAGTACTTC

size: -
D: TRBD2
V: TRBV15
J: TRBJ2-3
CDR3: CATSRGTRPDTQYF
DNA: TGTGCCACCAGCAGAGGGACTAGACCAGATACGCAGTATTTT

size: -
D: TRBD1
V: TRBV6-4
J: TRBJ2-2
CDR3: CASSEQGFGSTGELFF
DNA: TGTGCCAGCAGCGAACAGGGGTTCGGTAGCACCGGGGAGCTGTTTTTT

size: -
D: TRBD1
V: TRBV28
J: TRBJ1-2
CDR3: CASRMTGTGASYGYTF
DNA: TGTGCCAGCAGAATGACCGGGACAGGGGCTTCCTATGGCTACACCTTC

size: -
D: -
V: TRBV15
J: TRBJ1-5
CDR3: CATSRDWGGPRQPQHF
DNA: TGTGCCACCAGCAGAGATTGGGGAGGGCCCCGCCAGCCCCAGCATTTT

size: -
D: -
V: TRBV19
J: TRBJ1-2
CDR3: CASSIAGSYGYTF
DNA: TGTGCCAGTAGTATTGCAGGGTCCTATGGCTACACCTTC

size: -
D: -
V: TRBV5-8
J: TRBJ2-4
CDR3: CASSLVGGVAKNIQYF
DNA: TGTGCCAGCAGCTTGGTTGGAGGGGTAGCCAAAAACATTCAGTACTTC

size: -
D: -
V: TRBV6-5
J: TRBJ1-5
CDR3: CASSYFRGQPQHF
DNA: TGTGCCAGCAGTTACTTTCGAGGTCAGCCCCAGCATTTT

size: few
D: -
V: TRBV5-1
J: TRBJ2-7
CDR3: CASSIRSGNSYEQYF
DNA: TGCGCCAGCAGCATCCGGTCAGGAAATTCCTACGAGCAGTACTTC

size: -
D: -
V: TRBV5-4
J: TRBJ2-2
CDR3: CASSSELGAHTGELFF
DNA: TGTGCCAGCAGCTCCGAGTTGGGAGCCCACACCGGGGAGCTGTTTTTT

size: -
D: -
V: TRBV5-6
J: TRBJ2-7
CDR3: CASSPTRAYEQYF
DNA: TGTGCCAGCAGCCCTACCAGGGCCTACGAGCAGTACTTC

size: -
D: -
V: TRBV7-2
J: TRBJ1-2
CDR3: CASTLSGQAGYTF
DNA: TGTGCCAGCACCCTCAGCGGCCAAGCGGGCTACACCTTC

size: few
D: -
V: TRBV28
J: TRBJ2-2
CDR3: CASSLSRAGAGELFF
DNA: TGTGCCAGCAGTTTAAGCAGGGCCGGCGCCGGGGAGCTGTTTTTT

size: -
D: TRBD2
V: TRBV7-8
J: TRBJ2-7
CDR3: CASSSRLADFTYEQYF
DNA: TGTGCCAGCAGCTCAAGACTAGCGGACTTCACCTACGAGCAGTACTTC

size: -
D: -
V: TRBV6-5
J: TRBJ1-1
CDR3: CASSEAGAAFF
DNA: TGTGCCAGCAGTGAAGCAGGGGCAGCTTTCTTT

size: -
D: TRBD1
V: TRBV5-4
J: TRBJ2-1
CDR3: CASSLVGFGTGASNEQFF
DNA: TGTGCCAGCAGCTTGGTGGGTTTCGGGACAGGGGCTAGTAATGAGCAGTTCTTC

size: -
D: -
V: TRBV7-3
J: TRBJ1-1
CDR3: CASSLKPGTEAFF
DNA: TGTGCCAGCAGCTTAAAACCGGGCACTGAAGCTTTCTTT

size: -
D: -
V: TRBV7-2
J: TRBJ2-1
CDR3: CASSWGRGQFF
DNA: TGTGCCAGCAGTTGGGGCAGGGGACAGTTCTTC

size: -
D: TRBD1
V: TRBV18
J: TRBJ1-4
CDR3: CASSPSGQGQLFF
DNA: TGTGCCAGCTCACCGAGCGGGCAGGGACAGCTGTTTTTT

size: once
D: -
V: TRBV10-3
J: TRBJ2-3
CDR3: CAIRSGGGTDTQYF
DNA: TGTGCCATCAGGAGCGGCGGGGGCACAGATACGCAGTATTTT

size: -
D: TRBD2
V: TRBV25-1
J: TRBJ2-3
CDR3: CASSDSGVGTDTQYF
DNA: TGTGCCAGCAGTGATAGCGGGGTGGGCACAGATACGCAGTATTTT

size: -
D: -
V: TRBV18
J: TRBJ2-3
CDR3: CASSRAGPSTDTQYF
DNA: TGTGCCAGCTCAAGGGCAGGGCCTTCCACAGATACGCAGTATTTT

size: -
D: -
V: TRBV9
J: TRBJ1-2
CDR3: CASSVGGHDNYGYTF
DNA: TGTGCCAGCAGCGTAGGGGGACACGATAACTATGGCTACACCTTC

size: -
D: -
V: TRBV7-9
J: TRBJ1-2
CDR3: CASSFLQGPGYTF
DNA: TGTGCCAGCAGCTTTTTGCAGGGGCCAGGCTACACCTTC

size: -
D: TRBD2
V: TRBV7-9
J: TRBJ2-3
CDR3: CASSPPGTSGGYTQYF
DNA: TGTGCCAGCAGCCCACCCGGGACTAGCGGGGGCTATACGCAGTATTTT

size: -
D: TRBD1
V: TRBV6-6
J: TRBJ2-1
CDR3: CASSYLGGTGEQFF
DNA: TGTGCCAGCAGTTACCTAGGGGGCACAGGTGAGCAGTTCTTC

size: -
D: -
V: TRBV29-1
J: TRBJ1-4
CDR3: CSVEDLRGSWTNEKLFF
DNA: TGCAGCGTTGAAGATCTTAGAGGGTCTTGGACTAATGAAAAACTGTTTTTT

size: few
D: -
V: TRBV5-4
J: TRBJ2-7
CDR3: CASSIGLNYEQYF
DNA: TGTGCCAGCAGCATAGGACTCAACTACGAGCAGTACTTC

size: once
D: -
V: TRBV29-1
J: TRBJ2-7
CDR3: CSVGAGPYEQYF
DNA: TGCAGCGTTGGGGCGGGTCCCTACGAGCAGTACTTC

size: -
D: TRBD2
V: TRBV27
J: TRBJ2-1
CDR3: CASRNELAVYNEQFF
DNA: TGTGCCAGCAGGAACGAACTAGCGGTCTACAATGAGCAGTTCTTC

size: -
D: -
V: TRBV5-1
J: TRBJ2-5
CDR3: CASRPLRLGTRGETQYF
DNA: TGCGCCAGCCGCCCGCTCAGACTAGGGACGCGAGGCGAGACCCAGTACTTC

size: -
D: -
V: TRBV27
J: TRBJ1-4
CDR3: CASSSTPRSNEKLFF
DNA: TGTGCCAGCAGTTCTACCCCCCGGTCTAATGAAAAACTGTTTTTT

size: -
D: TRBD1
V: TRBV10-3
J: TRBJ1-3
CDR3: CAKRQGAGNTIYF
DNA: TGTGCCAAAAGACAGGGGGCTGGAAACACCATATATTTT

size: -
D: -
V: TRBV6-1
J: TRBJ2-7
CDR3: CASSVGGEQYF
DNA: TGTGCCAGCAGTGTTGGCGGTGAGCAGTACTTC

size: -
D: -
V: TRBV19
J: TRBJ2-1
CDR3: CASSTPAVSNEQFF
DNA: TGTGCCAGTAGTACGCCGGCGGTGAGCAATGAGCAGTTCTTC

size: few
D: TRBD1
V: TRBV7-8
J: TRBJ1-1
CDR3: CASSEGTANTEAFF
DNA: TGTGCCAGCAGCGAGGGGACAGCGAACACTGAAGCTTTCTTT

size: -
D: TRBD1
V: TRBV2
J: TRBJ1-1
CDR3: CASTADRGIAEAFF
DNA: TGTGCCAGCACTGCCGACAGGGGAATCGCTGAAGCTTTCTTT

size: -
D: TRBD2
V: TRBV7-3
J: TRBJ2-2
CDR3: CASRAGGLSNTGELFF
DNA: TGTGCCAGCAGGGCGGGGGGGCTTTCAAACACCGGGGAGCTGTTTTTT

size: -
D: TRBD1
V: TRBV2
J: TRBJ1-2
CDR3: CASSEGQGTSGYTF
DNA: TGTGCCAGCAGTGAGGGACAGGGGACGAGTGGCTACACCTTC

size: -
D: TRBD1
V: TRBV28
J: TRBJ2-5
CDR3: CASSQTGAETQYF
DNA: TGTGCCAGCAGTCAAACAGGGGCAGAGACCCAGTACTTC

size: -
D: TRBD2
V: TRBV11-3
J: TRBJ2-1
CDR3: CASKSGGPNNEQFF
DNA: TGTGCCAGCAAGAGCGGGGGTCCTAACAATGAGCAGTTCTTC

size: -
D: TRBD1
V: TRBV2
J: TRBJ1-5
CDR3: CASTPGQGIGQPQHF
DNA: TGTGCCAGCACCCCCGGACAGGGAATCGGACAGCCCCAGCATTTT

size: -
D: TRBD2
V: TRBV27
J: TRBJ2-3
CDR3: CASSFRGGAITDTQYF
DNA: TGTGCCAGCAGTTTCCGCGGGGGGGCTATCACAGATACGCAGTATTTT

size: -
D: -
V: TRBV29-1
J: TRBJ1-3
CDR3: CSVTRLGSGGNTIYF
DNA: TGCAGCGTGACCAGGCTCGGATCGGGGGGAAACACCATATATTTT